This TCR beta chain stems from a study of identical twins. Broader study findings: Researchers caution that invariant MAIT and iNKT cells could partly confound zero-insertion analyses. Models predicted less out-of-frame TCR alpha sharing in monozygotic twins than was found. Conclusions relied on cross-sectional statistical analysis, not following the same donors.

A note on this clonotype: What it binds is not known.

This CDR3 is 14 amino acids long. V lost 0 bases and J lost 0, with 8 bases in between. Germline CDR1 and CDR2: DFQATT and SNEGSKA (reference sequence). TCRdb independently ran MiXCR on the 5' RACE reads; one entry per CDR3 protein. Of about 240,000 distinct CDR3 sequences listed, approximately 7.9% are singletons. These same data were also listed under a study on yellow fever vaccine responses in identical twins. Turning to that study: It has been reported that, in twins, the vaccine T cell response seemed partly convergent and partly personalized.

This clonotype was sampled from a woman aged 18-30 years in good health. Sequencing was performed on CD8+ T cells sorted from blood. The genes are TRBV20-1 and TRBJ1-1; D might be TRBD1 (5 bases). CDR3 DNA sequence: TGCAGTGCTAGAGACAGGGATCTGAACACTGAAGCTTTCTTT. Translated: CSARDRDLNTEAFF.